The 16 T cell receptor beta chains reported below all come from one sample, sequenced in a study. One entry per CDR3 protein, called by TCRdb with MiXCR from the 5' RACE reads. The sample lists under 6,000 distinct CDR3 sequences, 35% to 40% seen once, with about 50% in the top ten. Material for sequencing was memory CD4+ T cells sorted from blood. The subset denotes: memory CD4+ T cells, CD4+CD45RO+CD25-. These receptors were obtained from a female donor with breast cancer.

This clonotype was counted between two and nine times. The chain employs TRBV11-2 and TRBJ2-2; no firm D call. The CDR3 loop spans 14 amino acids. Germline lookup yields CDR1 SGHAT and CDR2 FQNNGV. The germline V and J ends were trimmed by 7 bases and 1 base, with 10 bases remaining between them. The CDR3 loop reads CASTARLNTGELFF. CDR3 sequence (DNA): TGTGCCAGCACCGCAAGACTGAACACCGGGGAGCTGTTTTTT.

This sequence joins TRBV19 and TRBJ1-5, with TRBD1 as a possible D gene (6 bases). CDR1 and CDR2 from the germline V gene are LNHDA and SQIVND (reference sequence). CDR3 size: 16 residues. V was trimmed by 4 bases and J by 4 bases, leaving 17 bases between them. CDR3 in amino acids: CASSSLWTEKNQPQHF. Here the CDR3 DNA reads TGTGCCAGTAGTAGCCTCTGGACAGAGAAAAATCAGCCCCAGCATTTT.

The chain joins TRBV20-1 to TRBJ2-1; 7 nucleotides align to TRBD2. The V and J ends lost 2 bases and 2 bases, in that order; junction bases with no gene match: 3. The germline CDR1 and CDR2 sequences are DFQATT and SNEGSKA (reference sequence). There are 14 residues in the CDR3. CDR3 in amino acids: CSARRLAAYNEQFF. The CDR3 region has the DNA TGCAGTGCTAGACGCCTAGCGGCCTACAATGAGCAGTTCTTC.

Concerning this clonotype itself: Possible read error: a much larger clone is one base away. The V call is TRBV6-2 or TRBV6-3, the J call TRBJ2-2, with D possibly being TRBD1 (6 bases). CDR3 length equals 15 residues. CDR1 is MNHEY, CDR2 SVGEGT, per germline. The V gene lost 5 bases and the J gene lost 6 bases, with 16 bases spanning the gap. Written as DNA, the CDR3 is TGTGCCAGCAGTGCCAACGACAGGCTGGCCGGGGAGCTGTTTTTT. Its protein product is CASSANDRLAGELFF.

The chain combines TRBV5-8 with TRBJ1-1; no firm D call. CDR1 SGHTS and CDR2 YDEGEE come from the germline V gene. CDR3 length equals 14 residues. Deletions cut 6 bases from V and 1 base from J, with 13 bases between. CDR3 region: CASTQTHSNTEAFF. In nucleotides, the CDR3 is TGTGCCAGCACCCAGACCCATTCGAACACTGAAGCTTTCTTT.

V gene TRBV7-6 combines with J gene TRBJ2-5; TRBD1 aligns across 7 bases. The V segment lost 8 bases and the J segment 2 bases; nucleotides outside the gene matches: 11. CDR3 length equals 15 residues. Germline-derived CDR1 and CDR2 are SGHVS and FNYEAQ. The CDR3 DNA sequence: TGTGCCAGCGGTCACCGGGACAGCGCACAAGAGACCCAGTACTTC. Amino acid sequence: CASGHRDSAQETQYF.

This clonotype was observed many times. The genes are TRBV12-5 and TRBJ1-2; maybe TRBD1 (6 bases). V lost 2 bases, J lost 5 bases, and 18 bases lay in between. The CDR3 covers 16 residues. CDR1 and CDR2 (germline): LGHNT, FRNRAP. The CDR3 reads CASGLKPGATYYGYTF. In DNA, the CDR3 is TGTGCTAGTGGTTTGAAACCAGGGGCCACCTATTATGGCTACACCTTC.

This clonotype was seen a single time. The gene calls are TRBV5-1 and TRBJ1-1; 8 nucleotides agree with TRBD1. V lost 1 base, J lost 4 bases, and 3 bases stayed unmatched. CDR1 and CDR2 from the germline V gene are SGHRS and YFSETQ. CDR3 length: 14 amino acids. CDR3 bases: TGCGCCAGCAGCTTGCGAGGACAGGGCACTGAAGCTTTCTTT. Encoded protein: CASSLRGQGTEAFF.

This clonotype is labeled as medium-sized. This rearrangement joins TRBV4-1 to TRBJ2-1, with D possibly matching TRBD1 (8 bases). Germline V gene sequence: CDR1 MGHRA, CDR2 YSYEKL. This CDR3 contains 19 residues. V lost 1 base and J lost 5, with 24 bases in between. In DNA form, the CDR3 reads TGCGCCAGCAGCCAAGGAATAGCCATCTGGACAGGGAGGGACAATGAGCAGTTCTTC. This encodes CASSQGIAIWTGRDNEQFF.

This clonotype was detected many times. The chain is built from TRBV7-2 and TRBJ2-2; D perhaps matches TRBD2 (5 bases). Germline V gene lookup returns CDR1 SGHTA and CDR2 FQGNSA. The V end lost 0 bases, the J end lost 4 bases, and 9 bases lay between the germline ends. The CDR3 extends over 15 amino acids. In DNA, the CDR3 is TGTGCCAGCAGCTTAGCCCGGAGGACCACCGGGGAGCTGTTTTTT. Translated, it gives CASSLARRTTGELFF. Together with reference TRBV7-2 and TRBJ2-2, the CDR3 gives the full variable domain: GAGVSQSPSNKVTEKGKDVELRCDPISGHTALYWYRQSLGQGLEFLIYFQGNSAPDKSGLPSDRFSAERTGGSVSTLTIQRTQQEDSAVYLCASSLARRTTGELFFGEGSRLTVL.

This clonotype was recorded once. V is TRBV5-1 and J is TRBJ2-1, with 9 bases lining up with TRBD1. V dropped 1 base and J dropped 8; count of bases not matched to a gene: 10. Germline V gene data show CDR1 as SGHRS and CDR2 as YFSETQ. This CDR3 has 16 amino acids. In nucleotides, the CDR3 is TGCGCCAGCAGCTTGTCTTTGGGACAGGGAAGATATGAGCAGTTCTTC. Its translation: CASSLSLGQGRYEQFF.

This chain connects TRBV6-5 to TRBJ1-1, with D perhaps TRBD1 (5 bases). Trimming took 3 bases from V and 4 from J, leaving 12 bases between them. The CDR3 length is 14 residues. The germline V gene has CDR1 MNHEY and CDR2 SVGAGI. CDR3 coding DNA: TGTGCCAGCAGTTATCAGGGTCGGACCACTGAAGCTTTCTTT. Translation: CASSYQGRTTEAFF.

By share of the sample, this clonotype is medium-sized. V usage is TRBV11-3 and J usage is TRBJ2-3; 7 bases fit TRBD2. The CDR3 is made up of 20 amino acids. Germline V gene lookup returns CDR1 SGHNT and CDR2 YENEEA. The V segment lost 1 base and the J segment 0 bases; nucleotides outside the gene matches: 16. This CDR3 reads CASSLGVSLAEYRSTDTQYF. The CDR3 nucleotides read TGTGCCAGCAGCTTAGGCGTTAGCCTAGCGGAGTACCGGAGCACAGATACGCAGTATTTT.

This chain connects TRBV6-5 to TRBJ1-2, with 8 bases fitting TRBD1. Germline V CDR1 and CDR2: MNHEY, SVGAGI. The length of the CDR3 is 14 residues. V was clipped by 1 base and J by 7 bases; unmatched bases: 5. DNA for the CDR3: TGTGCCAGCAGTTACTATGGGACAGGCCTTGGCTACACCTTC. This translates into CASSYYGTGLGYTF.

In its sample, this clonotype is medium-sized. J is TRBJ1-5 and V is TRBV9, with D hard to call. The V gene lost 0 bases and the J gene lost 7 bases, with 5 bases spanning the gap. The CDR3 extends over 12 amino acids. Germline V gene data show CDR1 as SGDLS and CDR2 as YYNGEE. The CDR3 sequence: CASSVADQPQHF. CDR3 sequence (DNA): TGTGCCAGCAGCGTAGCGGACCAGCCCCAGCATTTT.

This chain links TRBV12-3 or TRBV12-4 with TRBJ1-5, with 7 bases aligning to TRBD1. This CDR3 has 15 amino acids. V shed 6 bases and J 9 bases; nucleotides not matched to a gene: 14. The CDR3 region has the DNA TGTGCCAGCAGCTCCGCGACAGGGCTCCGGCGGCCCCAGCATTTT. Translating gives CASSSATGLRRPQHF.